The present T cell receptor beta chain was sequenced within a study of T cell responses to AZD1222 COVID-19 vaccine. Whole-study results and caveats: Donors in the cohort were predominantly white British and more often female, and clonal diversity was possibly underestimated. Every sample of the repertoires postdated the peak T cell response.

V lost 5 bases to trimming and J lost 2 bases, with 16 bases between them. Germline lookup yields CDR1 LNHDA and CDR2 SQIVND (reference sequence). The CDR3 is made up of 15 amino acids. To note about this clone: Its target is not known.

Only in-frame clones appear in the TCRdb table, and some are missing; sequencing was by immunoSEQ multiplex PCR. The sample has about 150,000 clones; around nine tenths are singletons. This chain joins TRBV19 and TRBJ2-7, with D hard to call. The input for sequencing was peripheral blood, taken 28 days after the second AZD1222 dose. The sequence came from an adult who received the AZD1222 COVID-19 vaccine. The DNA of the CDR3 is TGTGCCAGTAGTCCCCTGGGCAGCAAGACCTACGAGCAGTACTTC. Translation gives CASSPLGSKTYEQYF.